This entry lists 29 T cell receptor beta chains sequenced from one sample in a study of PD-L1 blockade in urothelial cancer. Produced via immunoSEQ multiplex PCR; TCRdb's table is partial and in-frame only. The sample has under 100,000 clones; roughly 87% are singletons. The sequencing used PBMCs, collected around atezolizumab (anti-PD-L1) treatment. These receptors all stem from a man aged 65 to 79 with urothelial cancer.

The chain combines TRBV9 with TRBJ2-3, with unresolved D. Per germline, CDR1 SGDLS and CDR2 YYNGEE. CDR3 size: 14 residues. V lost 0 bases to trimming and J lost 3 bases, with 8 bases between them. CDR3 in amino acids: CASSVAAGTDTQYF. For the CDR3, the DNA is TGTGCCAGCAGCGTAGCCGCAGGTACAGATACGCAGTATTTT.

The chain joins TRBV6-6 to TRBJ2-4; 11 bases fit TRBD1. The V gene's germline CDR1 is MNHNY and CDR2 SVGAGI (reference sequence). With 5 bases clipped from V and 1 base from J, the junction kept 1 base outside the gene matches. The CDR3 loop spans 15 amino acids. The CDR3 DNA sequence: TGTGCCAGCAGTGGGACAGGGGGGGCCAAAAACATTCAGTACTTC. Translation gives CASSGTGGAKNIQYF.

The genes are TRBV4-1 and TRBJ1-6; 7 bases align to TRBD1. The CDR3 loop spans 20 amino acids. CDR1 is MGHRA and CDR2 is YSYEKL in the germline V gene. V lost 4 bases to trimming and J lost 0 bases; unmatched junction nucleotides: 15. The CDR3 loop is CASSPSFGQVRSSYNSPLHF. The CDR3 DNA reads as TGCGCCAGCAGCCCGTCCTTCGGACAGGTACGGAGCTCCTATAATTCACCCCTCCACTTT.

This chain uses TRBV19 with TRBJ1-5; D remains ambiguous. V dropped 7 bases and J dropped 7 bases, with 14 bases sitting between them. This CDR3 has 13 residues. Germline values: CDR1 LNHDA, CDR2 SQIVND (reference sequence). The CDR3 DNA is TGTGCCAGTACCCGCGGCAGTGCACAGCCCCAGCATTTT. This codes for CASTRGSAQPQHF. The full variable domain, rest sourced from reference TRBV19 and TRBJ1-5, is DGGITQSPKYLFRKEGQNVTLSCEQNLNHDAMYWYRQDPGQGLRLIYYSQIVNDFQKGDIAEGYSVSREKKESFPLTVTSAQKNPTAFYLCASTRGSAQPQHFGDGTRLSIL.

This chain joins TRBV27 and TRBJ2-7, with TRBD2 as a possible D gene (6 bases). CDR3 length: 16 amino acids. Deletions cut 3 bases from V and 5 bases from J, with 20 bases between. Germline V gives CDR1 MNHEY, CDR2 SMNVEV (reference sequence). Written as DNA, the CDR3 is TGTGCCAGCAGTTTGGTTAGTATGGGGGGTTTCCACGAGCAGTACTTC. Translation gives CASSLVSMGGFHEQYF.

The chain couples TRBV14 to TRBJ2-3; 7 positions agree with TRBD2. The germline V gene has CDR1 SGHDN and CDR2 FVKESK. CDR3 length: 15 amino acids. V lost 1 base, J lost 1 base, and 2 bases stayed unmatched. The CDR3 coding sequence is TGTGCCAGCAGCCAAGCGCTAGCGGGCACAGATACGCAGTATTTT. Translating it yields CASSQALAGTDTQYF.

In DNA, the CDR3 is TGTGCCAGCAGTTTCACCGGGACTAGCGGGAGAGGATACGAGCAGTACTTC. It codes for CASSFTGTSGRGYEQYF. This chain joins TRBV11-2 and TRBJ2-7; 14 bases match TRBD2. Looked up from germline, CDR1 is SGHAT and CDR2 is FQNNGV. The length of the CDR3 is 17 residues. With V trimmed by 6 bases and J by 4 bases, 11 bases remained unmatched.

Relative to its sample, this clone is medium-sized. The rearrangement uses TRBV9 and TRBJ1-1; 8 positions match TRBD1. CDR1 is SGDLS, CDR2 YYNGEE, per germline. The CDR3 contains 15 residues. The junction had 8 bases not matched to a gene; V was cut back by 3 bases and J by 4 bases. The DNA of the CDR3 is TGTGCCAGCAGCGCGTGGACAGGGCCCAGCACTGAAGCTTTCTTT. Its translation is CASSAWTGPSTEAFF.

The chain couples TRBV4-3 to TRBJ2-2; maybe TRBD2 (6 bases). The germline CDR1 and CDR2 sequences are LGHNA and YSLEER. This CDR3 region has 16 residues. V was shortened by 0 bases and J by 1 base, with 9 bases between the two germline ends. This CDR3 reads CASSQETGLNTGELFF. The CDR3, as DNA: TGCGCCAGCAGCCAAGAAACGGGACTGAACACCGGGGAGCTGTTTTTT.

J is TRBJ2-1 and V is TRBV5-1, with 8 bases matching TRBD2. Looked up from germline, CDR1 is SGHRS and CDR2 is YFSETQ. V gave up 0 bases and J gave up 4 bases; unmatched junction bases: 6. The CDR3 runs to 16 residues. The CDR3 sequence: CASSLGTSPIYNEQFF. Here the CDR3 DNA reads TGCGCCAGCAGCTTGGGGACTAGCCCGATTTACAATGAGCAGTTCTTC.

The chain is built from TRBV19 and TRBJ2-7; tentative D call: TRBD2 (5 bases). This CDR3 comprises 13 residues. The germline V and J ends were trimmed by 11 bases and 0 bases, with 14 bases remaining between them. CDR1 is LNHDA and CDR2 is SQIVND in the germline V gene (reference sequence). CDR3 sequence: CASEKAGSYEQYF. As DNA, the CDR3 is TGTGCCTCCGAAAAGGCGGGCTCCTACGAGCAGTACTTC.

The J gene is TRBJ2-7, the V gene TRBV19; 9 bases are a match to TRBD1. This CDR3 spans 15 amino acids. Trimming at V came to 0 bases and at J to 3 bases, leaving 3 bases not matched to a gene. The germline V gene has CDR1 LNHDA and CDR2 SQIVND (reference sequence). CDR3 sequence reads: CASSIDRQGGYEQYF. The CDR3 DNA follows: TGTGCCAGTAGTATAGATCGACAGGGGGGCTACGAGCAGTACTTC.

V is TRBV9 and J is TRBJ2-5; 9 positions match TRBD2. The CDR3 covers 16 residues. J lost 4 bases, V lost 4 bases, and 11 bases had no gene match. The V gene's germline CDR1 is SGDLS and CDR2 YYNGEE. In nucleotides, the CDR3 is TGTGCCAGCAGCCCGACTAGCGGAGTCGGACGAGAGACCCAGTACTTC. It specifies CASSPTSGVGRETQYF.

The CDR3 bases are TGTGCCAGCAGCTTAGGGTATGAGACAGGGGGGCATGAGCAGTTCTTC. Translating gives CASSLGYETGGHEQFF. This rearrangement joins TRBV7-2 to TRBJ2-1; TRBD1 matches 9 bases. Unmatched junction bases numbered 9, after V lost 1 base and J lost 8 bases. The V gene's germline CDR1 is SGHTA and CDR2 FQGNSA. The CDR3 loop spans 16 amino acids.

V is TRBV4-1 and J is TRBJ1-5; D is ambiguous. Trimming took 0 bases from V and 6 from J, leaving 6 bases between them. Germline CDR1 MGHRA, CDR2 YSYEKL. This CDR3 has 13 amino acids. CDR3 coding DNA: TGCGCCAGCAGCCAAGAGGGAGCTCAGCCCCAGCATTTT. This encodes CASSQEGAQPQHF.

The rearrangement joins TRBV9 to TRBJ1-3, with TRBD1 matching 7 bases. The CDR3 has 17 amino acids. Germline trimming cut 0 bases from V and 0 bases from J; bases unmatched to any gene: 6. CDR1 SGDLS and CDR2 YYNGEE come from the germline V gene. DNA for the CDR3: TGTGCCAGCAGCGTAGGAGTCGGGACAGTCTCTGGAAACACCATATATTTT. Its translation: CASSVGVGTVSGNTIYF.

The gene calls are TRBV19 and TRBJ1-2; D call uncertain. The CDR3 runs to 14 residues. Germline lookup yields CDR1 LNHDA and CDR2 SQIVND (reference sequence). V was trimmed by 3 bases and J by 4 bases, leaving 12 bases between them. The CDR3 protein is CASSIARRGYGYTF. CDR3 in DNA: TGTGCCAGTAGTATCGCCCGGCGGGGCTATGGCTACACCTTC.

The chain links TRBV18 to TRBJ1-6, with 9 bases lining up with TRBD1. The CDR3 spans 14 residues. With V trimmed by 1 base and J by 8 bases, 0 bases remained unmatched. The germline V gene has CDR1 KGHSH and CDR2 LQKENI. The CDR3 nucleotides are TGTGCCAGCTCACCACGGACAGGGGATTCACCCCTCCACTTT. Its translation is CASSPRTGDSPLHF.

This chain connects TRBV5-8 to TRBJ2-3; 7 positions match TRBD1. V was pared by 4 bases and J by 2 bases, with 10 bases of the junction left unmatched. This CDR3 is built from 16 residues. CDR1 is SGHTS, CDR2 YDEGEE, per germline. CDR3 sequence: CASSPGTDLHTDTQYF. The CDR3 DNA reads TGTGCCAGCAGCCCGGGGACAGACCTTCACACAGATACGCAGTATTTT.

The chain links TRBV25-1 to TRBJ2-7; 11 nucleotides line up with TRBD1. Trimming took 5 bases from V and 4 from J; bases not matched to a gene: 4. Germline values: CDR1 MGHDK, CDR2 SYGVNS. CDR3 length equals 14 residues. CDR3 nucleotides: TGTGCCAGCAGTCGCGGACAGGGGGCTTACGAGCAGTACTTC. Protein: CASSRGQGAYEQYF.

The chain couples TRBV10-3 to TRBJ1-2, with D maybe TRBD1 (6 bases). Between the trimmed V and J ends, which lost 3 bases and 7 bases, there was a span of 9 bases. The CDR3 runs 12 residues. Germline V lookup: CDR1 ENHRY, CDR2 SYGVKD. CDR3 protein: CAISDDRSGYTF. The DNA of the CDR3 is TGTGCCATCAGTGACGACAGGAGTGGCTACACCTTC.

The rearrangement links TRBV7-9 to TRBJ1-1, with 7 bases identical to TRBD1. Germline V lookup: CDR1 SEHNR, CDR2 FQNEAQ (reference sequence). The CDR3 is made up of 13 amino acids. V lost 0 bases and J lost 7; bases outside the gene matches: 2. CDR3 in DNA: TGTGCCAGCAGCTTAGCGGGACAGAGTGAAGCTTTCTTT. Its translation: CASSLAGQSEAFF.

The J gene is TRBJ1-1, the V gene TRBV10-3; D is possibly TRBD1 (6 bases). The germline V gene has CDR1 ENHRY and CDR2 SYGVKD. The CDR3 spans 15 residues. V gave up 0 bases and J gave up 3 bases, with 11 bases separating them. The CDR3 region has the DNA TGTGCCATCAGTGAGTCGAGCAGGGGCGACACTGAAGCTTTCTTT. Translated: CAISESSRGDTEAFF.

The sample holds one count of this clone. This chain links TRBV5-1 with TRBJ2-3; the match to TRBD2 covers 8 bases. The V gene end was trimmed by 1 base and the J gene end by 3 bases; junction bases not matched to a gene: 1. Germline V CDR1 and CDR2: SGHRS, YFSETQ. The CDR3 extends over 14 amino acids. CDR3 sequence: CASSLTSGTDTQYF. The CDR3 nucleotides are TGCGCCAGCAGCTTGACTAGCGGTACAGATACGCAGTATTTT.

CDR3 sequence reads: CASSFTGRSNVLTF. The CDR3 nucleotides are TGTGCCAGCAGCTTTACAGGTCGATCCAACGTCCTGACTTTC. V and J are TRBV7-2 and TRBJ2-6; D is possibly TRBD1 (5 bases). Germline CDR1 SGHTA, CDR2 FQGNSA. This CDR3 contains 14 residues. Trimming took 3 bases from V and 8 from J, leaving 11 bases between them.

CDR3 coding DNA: TGTGCCAGCAGCCTGGGGAGGGCCTATGGCTACACCTTC. Its protein product is CASSLGRAYGYTF. V and J are TRBV11-3 and TRBJ1-2; D is unclear. Looked up from germline, CDR1 is SGHNT and CDR2 is YENEEA. With 5 bases removed from V and 4 bases from J, the gap between germline ends came to 11 bases. The CDR3 consists of 13 residues.

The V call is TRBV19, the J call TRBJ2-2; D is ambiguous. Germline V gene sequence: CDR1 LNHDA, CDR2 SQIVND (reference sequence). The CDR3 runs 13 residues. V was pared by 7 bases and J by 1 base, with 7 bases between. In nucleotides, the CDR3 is TGTGCCAGTATGCCGGTGAACACCGGGGAGCTGTTTTTT. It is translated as CASMPVNTGELFF. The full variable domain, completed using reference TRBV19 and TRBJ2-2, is DGGITQSPKYLFRKEGQNVTLSCEQNLNHDAMYWYRQDPGQGLRLIYYSQIVNDFQKGDIAEGYSVSREKKESFPLTVTSAQKNPTAFYLCASMPVNTGELFFGEGSRLTVL.

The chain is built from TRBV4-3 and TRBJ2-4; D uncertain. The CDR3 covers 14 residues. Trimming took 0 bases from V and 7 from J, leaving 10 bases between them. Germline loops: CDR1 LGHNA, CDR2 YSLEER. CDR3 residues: CASSQDREENIQYF. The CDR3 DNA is TGCGCCAGCAGCCAAGATCGTGAGGAGAACATTCAGTACTTC.

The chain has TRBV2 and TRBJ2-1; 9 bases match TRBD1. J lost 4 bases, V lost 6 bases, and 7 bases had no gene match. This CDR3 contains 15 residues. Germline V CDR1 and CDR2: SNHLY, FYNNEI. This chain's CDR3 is CASRGGQGRYNEQFF. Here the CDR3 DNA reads TGTGCCAGCAGGGGTGGACAGGGGCGATACAATGAGCAGTTCTTC.